The 10 T cell receptor beta chains in this list originate from one sample, sequenced in a study of blood T cell repertoires in COVID-19. Clones were sequenced by immunoSEQ multiplex PCR, and TCRdb holds only the in-frame ones, with some missing. The sample includes over 200,000 clones, approximately 90% seen only once; the top ten take roughly 12%. The material sequenced was peripheral blood. These receptors came from a woman under 30 who had recovered from COVID-19.

This clone was picked up one time. The chain employs TRBV11-2 and TRBJ2-3, with TRBD2 matching 10 bases. V trimming: 0 bases; J trimming: 6 bases; junction bases outside the gene matches: 3. The germline V gene has CDR1 SGHAT and CDR2 FQNNGV. The CDR3 loop spans 15 amino acids. Here the CDR3 DNA reads TGTGCCAGCAGCTTAGAGATGGGACTAGCGGATACGCAGTATTTT. This codes for CASSLEMGLADTQYF.

The rearrangement joins TRBV7-3 to TRBJ2-7; possible D gene TRBD2, 5 bases. This CDR3 has 13 residues. Per germline, CDR1 SGHTA and CDR2 FQGTGA. V shed 4 bases and J shed 7 bases, with 14 bases lying between them. The CDR3 DNA reads TGTGCCAGCAGCTCCGGACTCCCGGGGGAGCAGTACTTC. Its translation is CASSSGLPGEQYF.

This clone came up a few times. The chain links TRBV18 to TRBJ1-2; 7 nucleotides agree with TRBD1. V shed 8 bases, J shed 4 bases, and the junction held 10 bases outside the gene matches. Germline values: CDR1 KGHSH, CDR2 LQKENI. CDR3 size: 14 residues. The CDR3 region is CASQSDRAIYGYTF. The CDR3 DNA reads TGTGCCAGCCAGTCCGACAGGGCAATCTATGGCTACACCTTC.

The rearrangement uses TRBV5-1 and TRBJ1-1, with D possibly being TRBD1 (6 bases). CDR3 length: 14 residues. CDR1 and CDR2 from the germline V gene are SGHRS and YFSETQ. Trimming cost V 4 bases and J 2 bases, with 12 bases left between them. CDR3 DNA sequence: TGCGCCAGCAGCCCTGGACAGACCAACACTGAAGCTTTCTTT. Encoded protein: CASSPGQTNTEAFF.

The rearrangement joins TRBV7-2 to TRBJ2-7, with TRBD2 as a possible D gene (5 bases). The CDR3 contains 14 residues. V shed 0 bases and J shed 1 base, with 7 bases lying between them. Looked up from germline, CDR1 is SGHTA and CDR2 is FQGNSA. The CDR3 loop is CASSLAEGSYEQYF. CDR3 nucleotide sequence: TGTGCCAGCAGCTTAGCTGAGGGTTCCTACGAGCAGTACTTC.

The chain links TRBV5-6 to TRBJ2-1; 11 bases fit TRBD2. J was trimmed by 3 bases and V by 3 bases; bases with no gene match: 2. CDR3 length: 15 amino acids. Germline values: CDR1 SGHDT, CDR2 YYEEEE. In DNA form, the CDR3 reads TGTGCCAGCAGCTCCGGGACTAGCGGCTACAATGAGCAGTTCTTC. The encoded protein is CASSSGTSGYNEQFF.

This chain joins TRBV4-3 and TRBJ2-5; 8 nucleotides agree with TRBD1. The junction had 7 bases not matched to a gene; V was cut back by 0 bases and J by 1 base. This CDR3 is 17 amino acids long. CDR1 is LGHNA and CDR2 is YSLEER in the germline V gene. The CDR3 is CASSQDRGPSLQETQYF. CDR3 in DNA: TGCGCCAGCAGCCAAGACAGGGGGCCTAGTCTCCAAGAGACCCAGTACTTC.

The genes are TRBV18 and TRBJ2-7; D not certain. Germline CDR1 reads KGHSH; CDR2 reads LQKENI. The CDR3 is 12 amino acids. Trimming stripped 2 bases from V and 6 bases from J, with 8 bases between. This chain's CDR3 is CASSPMRTEQYF. Here the CDR3 DNA reads TGTGCCAGCTCACCAATGCGAACCGAGCAGTACTTC.

In this sample, this clone turned up a few times. The chain employs TRBV19 and TRBJ1-2; TRBD1 matches at 7 bases. Per the germline V gene, CDR1 is LNHDA and CDR2 is SQIVND (reference sequence). V was clipped by 8 bases and J by 8 bases; unmatched bases: 8. The length of the CDR3 is 12 residues. The CDR3 coding sequence is TGTGCCAGTCACAGGGGCCAGAGAGGCTACACCTTC. Translating gives CASHRGQRGYTF.

A single count supports this clone. The chain is built from TRBV7-6 and TRBJ1-4; TRBD1 agrees at 11 bases. V gave up 3 bases and J gave up 8 bases; unmatched junction bases: 8. The CDR3 has 16 residues. CDR1 and CDR2 from the germline V gene are SGHVS and FNYEAQ. CDR3 amino acids: CASSLGQGVPGEKLFF. Here the CDR3 DNA reads TGTGCCAGCAGCTTGGGACAGGGGGTTCCGGGGGAAAAACTGTTTTTT.